A single T cell receptor (beta chain) is shown here with its context. The sample comes from a study of T cells in localized non-small cell lung cancer. Only in-frame clones appear in the TCRdb table, and some are missing; sequencing was by immunoSEQ multiplex PCR. The sample contains 75,000 to 95,000 clones, 80% to 90% of which appear only once. This CDR3 is 13 amino acids long. Germline V lookup: CDR1 MNHNY, CDR2 SVGAGI (reference sequence). The germline V and J ends were trimmed by 5 bases and 2 bases, with 8 bases remaining between them. The sequence was collected from a man between 40 and 70 years old with stage I squamous cell lung carcinoma. This material consisted of peripheral blood, taken before any cancer treatment. The chain joins TRBV6-6 to TRBJ2-3; D is unclear. The CDR3 region has the DNA TGTGCCAGCAGTGCGGATTCCACAGATACGCAGTATTTT. It specifies CASSADSTDTQYF.